These 25 T cell receptor beta chains were sequenced from one sample in a study of T cells in Graves' hyperthyroidism and ophthalmopathy. The TCR beta CDR3 regions underwent amplification using RNA transcripts as the source. TCR CDR3 underwent first-round RT-PCR with the HTBI primer set. MiXCR, run by TCRdb on the multiplex PCR reads, gives a single entry per CDR3 protein. The repertoire has hundreds of thousands of distinct CDR3 sequences, about 15% of them found once; the top ten carry approximately 25%. The sample consisted of blood. These receptor sequences come from a woman younger than 45 with Graves' hyperthyroidism.

This chain connects TRBV6-1 to TRBJ2-7; TRBD2 agrees at 8 bases. V was pared by 7 bases and J by 3 bases, with 11 bases of the junction left unmatched. Germline assignment: CDR1 MNHNS and CDR2 SASEGT. The CDR3 length is 15 residues. The CDR3 spells CASIQNLAGFYEQYF. DNA for the CDR3: TGTGCCAGCATACAGAATCTAGCGGGTTTCTACGAGCAGTACTTC.

This clonotype showed up many times. The chain has TRBV2 and TRBJ1-4; TRBD1 might be the D (5 bases). This CDR3 is built from 13 residues. Per the germline V gene, CDR1 is SNHLY and CDR2 is FYNNEI. V was shortened by 6 bases and J by 3 bases, with 8 bases between the two germline ends. The CDR3 DNA reads TGTGCCAGCAGGGGCAGGGCTAATGAAAAACTGTTTTTT. Amino acid sequence: CASRGRANEKLFF.

V usage is TRBV12-3 or TRBV12-4 and J usage is TRBJ2-5; tentatively, D is TRBD1 or TRBD2 (6 bases each). This CDR3 region has 16 residues. Trimming left V 6 bases short and J 3 bases short, with 20 bases between. CDR3 sequence: CASRRITGRREETQYF. The CDR3 nucleotides are TGTGCCAGCAGGCGAATAACAGGGAGGAGGGAAGAGACCCAGTACTTC.

The sample holds a few counts of this clonotype. The gene calls are TRBV10-3 and TRBJ1-5; TRBD1 aligns across 8 bases. The CDR3 is made up of 15 amino acids. V lost 2 bases to trimming and J lost 5 bases; unmatched junction nucleotides: 5. CDR1 and CDR2 from the germline V gene are ENHRY and SYGVKD. The chain's CDR3 is CAISEGVTGDQPQHF. The CDR3 DNA is TGTGCCATCAGTGAGGGCGTGACAGGGGATCAGCCCCAGCATTTT.

This chain joins TRBV14 and TRBJ2-1; 11 bases line up with TRBD2. V was clipped by 4 bases and J by 3 bases; unmatched bases: 5. In germline, CDR1 is SGHDN, CDR2 FVKESK. The CDR3 spans 16 residues. Written as DNA, the CDR3 is TGTGCCAGCAGCCTCCTAACTAGCGGGAGCTACAATGAGCAGTTCTTC. Its translation is CASSLLTSGSYNEQFF.

This rearrangement joins TRBV10-3 to TRBJ1-2; D is ambiguous. V lost 0 bases to trimming and J lost 5 bases, with 10 bases between them. CDR3 length: 14 residues. Germline V gives CDR1 ENHRY, CDR2 SYGVKD. The CDR3 loop reads CAISESLGQYGYTF. The CDR3 DNA reads as TGTGCCATCAGTGAGTCCCTAGGCCAGTATGGCTACACCTTC.

This clonotype was seen at least ten times. The chain joins TRBV6-1 to TRBJ1-3, with D possibly TRBD1 on 5 matching bases. The V gene's germline CDR1 is MNHNS and CDR2 SASEGT. The CDR3 spans 14 residues. Trimming stripped 10 bases from V and 0 bases from J, with 13 bases between. The CDR3 sequence: CATSRDHSGNTIYF. The CDR3 region has the DNA TGTGCCACCTCTAGGGACCACTCTGGAAACACCATATATTTT.

This clonotype was observed a handful of times. The J gene is TRBJ2-3, the V gene TRBV27; 8 nucleotides match TRBD2. Per germline, CDR1 MNHEY and CDR2 SMNVEV (reference sequence). CDR3 size: 14 residues. V trimming: 3 bases; J trimming: 4 bases; junction bases outside the gene matches: 3. The CDR3 here is CASSFGRGADTQYF. The CDR3 DNA follows: TGTGCCAGCAGTTTTGGGCGGGGGGCAGATACGCAGTATTTT.

This clonotype was recorded many times. The rearrangement links TRBV6-1 to TRBJ2-2, with TRBD2 matching 11 bases. The CDR3 is made up of 19 amino acids. Germline V CDR1 and CDR2: MNHNS, SASEGT. Losses at the gene ends were 4 bases for V and 2 bases for J; bases not matched to a gene: 12. CDR3 residues: CASSALTWGLAVNTGELFF. The CDR3 DNA reads as TGTGCCAGCAGTGCCCTAACGTGGGGACTAGCGGTAAACACCGGGGAGCTGTTTTTT.

This clonotype has a count of ten or more. This chain connects TRBV5-1 to TRBJ2-7; maybe TRBD1 (5 bases). There are 16 residues in the CDR3. Deletions cut 0 bases from V and 3 bases from J, with 16 bases between. CDR1 is SGHRS, CDR2 YFSETQ, per germline. CDR3 in amino acids: CASSLALDKSDYEQYF. CDR3 DNA: TGCGCCAGCAGCTTGGCCTTGGACAAAAGCGACTACGAGCAGTACTTC. Drawing the rest from reference TRBV5-1 and TRBJ2-7, the complete variable domain is KAGVTQTPRYLIKTRGQQVTLSCSPISGHRSVSWYQQTPGQGLQFLFEYFSETQRNKGNFPGRFSGRQFSNSRSEMNVSTLELGDSALYLCASSLALDKSDYEQYFGPGTRLTVT.

This clonotype was recorded at least ten times. V is TRBV20-1 and J is TRBJ1-1; weak D call: TRBD1 (5 bases). CDR3 size: 14 residues. Germline values: CDR1 DFQATT, CDR2 SNEGSKA (reference sequence). Trimming cost V 1 base and J 3 bases, with 12 bases left between them. CDR3 loop: CSARVPGLYTEAFF. CDR3 nucleotides: TGCAGTGCTAGAGTACCGGGACTTTACACTGAAGCTTTCTTT.

This clonotype was counted between two and nine times. The rearrangement joins TRBV20-1 to TRBJ2-1; D not certain. The ends were cut back, 0 bases at V and 6 bases at J, with 12 bases in the middle. There are 14 residues in the CDR3. Germline loops: CDR1 DFQATT, CDR2 SNEGSKA (reference sequence). DNA of the CDR3: TGCAGTGCTAGAGATTTTGGCCCAAGCAATGAGCAGTTCTTC. Protein: CSARDFGPSNEQFF.

There are many counts of this clonotype. V gene TRBV28 combines with J gene TRBJ1-5, with D unresolved. Germline CDR1 reads MDHEN; CDR2 reads SYDVKM. The CDR3 has 11 amino acids. V was shortened by 6 bases and J by 3 bases, with 3 bases between the two germline ends. The CDR3 loop is CASSPNQPQHF. Written as DNA, the CDR3 is TGTGCCAGCAGCCCCAATCAGCCCCAGCATTTT.

This clonotype was detected many times. V usage is TRBV20-1 and J usage is TRBJ2-5; D is ambiguous. The V end lost 3 bases, the J end lost 2 bases, and 7 bases lay between the germline ends. The germline V gene encodes CDR1 DFQATT and CDR2 SNEGSKA (reference sequence). The CDR3 extends over 12 amino acids. The CDR3 region has the DNA TGCAGTGCTAGTGACTTTCAAGAGACCCAGTACTTC. It specifies CSASDFQETQYF.

Comment on this clonotype: A read error may produce the germline difference seen at one junction end. The rearrangement uses TRBV6-5 and TRBJ2-7; TRBD2 aligns across 7 bases. Germline values: CDR1 MNHEY, CDR2 SVGAGI. The CDR3 totals 15 residues. CDR3 sequence (DNA): TGTGCCAGCAGTTACGGAGCGGGACGAGTAGCCGAGCGGTACTTC. Residues: CASSYGAGRVAERYF.

This clonotype was seen more than once but under ten times. V is TRBV30 and J is TRBJ2-5; D might be TRBD2 (7 bases). Trimming pared 7 bases from V and 5 bases from J, leaving 14 bases between. Germline V CDR1 and CDR2: GTSNPN, SVGIG (reference sequence). The CDR3 is made up of 12 amino acids. CDR3 residues: CALRGGWETQYF. The CDR3 DNA is TGTGCCTTGAGGGGGGGATGGGAGACCCAGTACTTC.

This clonotype was seen a handful of times. This chain joins TRBV20-1 and TRBJ1-6; the D gene is possibly TRBD1 (6 bases). The V end lost 6 bases, the J end lost 4 bases, and 22 bases lay between the germline ends. The CDR3 runs to 17 residues. The V gene's germline CDR1 is DFQATT and CDR2 SNEGSKA (reference sequence). In nucleotides, the CDR3 is TGCAGTGCCACAGATTCAAGGACAGATTTTTATAATTCACCCCTCCACTTT. Translating it yields CSATDSRTDFYNSPLHF.

Concerning this clonotype itself: Here the CDR3 omits its conserved ending phenylalanine or tryptophan, so a read error is the likely source. The chain couples TRBV6-2 or TRBV6-3 to TRBJ2-3, with no clear D. Germline assignment: CDR1 MNHEY and CDR2 SVGEGT. The length of the CDR3 is 13 residues. Deletions cut 4 bases from V and 4 bases from J, with 9 bases between. The CDR3 protein is CASSFGFPDTQYS. The CDR3, as DNA: TGTGCCAGCAGTTTCGGCTTTCCAGATACGCAGTATTCT.

This clonotype was counted a few times. This sequence joins TRBV6-1 and TRBJ1-1; D remains unclear. The CDR3 is 14 residues long. Germline V gene data show CDR1 as MNHNS and CDR2 as SASEGT. The V gene lost 8 bases and the J gene lost 1 base, with 14 bases spanning the gap. The CDR3 nucleotides read TGTGCCAGCGCAGCCATGGGAGGGAACACTGAAGCTTTCTTT. Its translation: CASAAMGGNTEAFF.

This clonotype came up many times. This sequence joins TRBV28 and TRBJ1-4; TRBD1 might be the D (5 bases). The CDR3 loop spans 16 amino acids. CDR1 MDHEN and CDR2 SYDVKM come from the germline V gene. V shed 5 bases and J shed 6 bases, with 19 bases lying between them. Here the CDR3 DNA reads TGTGCCAGCAGTACCACCATCAAGTTGGGGGATGAAAAACTGTTTTTT. Translated, it gives CASSTTIKLGDEKLFF.

This clonotype was recorded many times. V gene TRBV7-2 combines with J gene TRBJ2-3, with 12 positions matching TRBD2. CDR3 length: 16 amino acids. Trimming at V came to 4 bases and at J to 5 bases, leaving 7 bases not matched to a gene. Germline CDR1 SGHTA, CDR2 FQGNSA. CDR3 sequence reads: CASSSGLAGQVDTQYF. DNA for the CDR3: TGTGCCAGCAGCTCAGGACTAGCGGGGCAGGTAGATACGCAGTATTTT. Using reference TRBV7-2 and TRBJ2-3 for the parts outside the CDR3, the full variable domain is GAGVSQSPSNKVTEKGKDVELRCDPISGHTALYWYRQSLGQGLEFLIYFQGNSAPDKSGLPSDRFSAERTGGSVSTLTIQRTQQEDSAVYLCASSSGLAGQVDTQYFGPGTRLTVL.

This clonotype was seen a few times. The V gene is TRBV7-2, the J gene TRBJ2-2, with 9 bases lining up with TRBD2. The germline CDR1 and CDR2 sequences are SGHTA and FQGNSA. The length of the CDR3 is 16 residues. The V segment lost 0 bases and the J segment 4 bases; nucleotides outside the gene matches: 3. The CDR3 region has the DNA TGTGCCAGCAGCTTAGCTGCGGGAGGGGCCACCGGGGAGCTGTTTTTT. It translates to CASSLAAGGATGELFF.

This clonotype was picked up many times. This chain connects TRBV12-3 or TRBV12-4 to TRBJ1-1; 7 bases fit TRBD1. V was clipped by 5 bases and J by 4 bases; unmatched bases: 7. The CDR3 spans 14 residues. In DNA form, the CDR3 reads TGTGCCAGCAGTGTAAAGACAGGGATCACTGAAGCTTTCTTT. Protein: CASSVKTGITEAFF.

In this sample, this clonotype turned up many times. The DNA for the CDR3 is TGTGCCACCAGTGACGTCAGGACTAGCGGGAGTTTGAATGAGCAGTTCTTC. It codes for CATSDVRTSGSLNEQFF. V and J are TRBV24-1 and TRBJ2-1, with 13 bases lining up with TRBD2. This CDR3 spans 17 amino acids. Trimming took 4 bases from V and 7 from J; bases not matched to a gene: 9. Germline CDR1 reads KGHDR; CDR2 reads SFDVKD.

This chain connects TRBV20-1 to TRBJ2-5; D tentatively fits TRBD1 or TRBD2 (5 bases each). This CDR3 comprises 11 residues. Germline assignment: CDR1 DFQATT and CDR2 SNEGSKA (reference sequence). V was trimmed by 6 bases and J by 7 bases, leaving 12 bases between them. This CDR3 reads CSAGRDGTQYF. Here the CDR3 DNA reads TGCAGTGCGGGACGGGACGGGACCCAGTACTTC.